The 8 T cell receptor beta chains below were found in one sample sequenced in a study of patients and donors after allogeneic stem cell transplantation. TCRdb re-analysed the RT-PCR reads in MiXCR, keeping a single row per CDR3 protein. The data contain approximately 98,000 distinct CDR3 sequences, around 36% of them singletons. Sample: blood, either unsorted or a sorted T cell fraction (not recorded which). The origin of the receptors is a human donor who was either an allogeneic HSCT recipient or a stem cell or donor lymphocyte infusion donor (not recorded which). It is not recorded whose cells these are; they may come from a transplant donor.

This clonotype was recorded a few times. The chain uses TRBV5-1 and TRBJ1-1, with D tentatively TRBD1 (6 bases). Germline CDR1 SGHRS, CDR2 YFSETQ. CDR3 size: 15 residues. Trimming left V 1 base short and J 4 bases short, with 14 bases between. The DNA for the CDR3 is TGCGCCAGCAGCTTGCAGGGGCGTAGGGCCACTGAAGCTTTCTTT. Translation: CASSLQGRRATEAFF.

The chain uses TRBV12-3 or TRBV12-4 and TRBJ2-7, with TRBD1 matching over 7 bases. The length of the CDR3 is 15 residues. The V gene end was trimmed by 5 bases and the J gene end by 2 bases; junction bases not matched to a gene: 9. This chain's CDR3 is CASSPTGAHTYEQYF. The CDR3 DNA sequence: TGTGCCAGCAGTCCAACAGGGGCCCATACCTACGAGCAGTACTTC.

Only one count was recorded for this clonotype. The chain links TRBV6-2 or TRBV6-3 to TRBJ2-1; D is perhaps TRBD2 (6 bases). The CDR3 loop spans 14 amino acids. The V and J ends lost 2 bases and 11 bases respectively, with 16 bases between them. CDR1 is MNHEY, CDR2 SVGEGT, per germline. The CDR3 sequence: CASSYQTRKGQQFF. CDR3 nucleotide sequence: TGTGCCAGCAGTTACCAGACTAGGAAGGGGCAGCAGTTCTTC.

This clonotype has more than one count but fewer than ten. The rearrangement joins TRBV5-1 to TRBJ1-2; 9 bases are a match to TRBD1. CDR3 length equals 14 residues. Germline V CDR1 and CDR2: SGHRS, YFSETQ. Germline trimming cut 4 bases from V and 6 bases from J; bases unmatched to any gene: 7. For the CDR3, the DNA is TGCGCCAGCAGCCGGTGGACAGGGGAGAATGGCTACACCTTC. Translated: CASSRWTGENGYTF. Filled out from reference TRBV5-1 and TRBJ1-2, the complete variable domain reads KAGVTQTPRYLIKTRGQQVTLSCSPISGHRSVSWYQQTPGQGLQFLFEYFSETQRNKGNFPGRFSGRQFSNSRSEMNVSTLELGDSALYLCASSRWTGENGYTFGSGTRLTVV.

This clonotype was seen more than once but under ten times. The chain links TRBV7-8 to TRBJ1-5; 7 bases match TRBD1. Germline CDR1 is SGHVS and CDR2 is FQNEAQ. This CDR3 comprises 14 residues. The V and J ends lost 4 bases and 7 bases, in that order; junction bases with no gene match: 7. CDR3 sequence: CASSSQTGTQPQHF. DNA for the CDR3: TGTGCCAGCAGCTCACAGACAGGGACCCAGCCCCAGCATTTT. The entire variable domain, with the rest obtained from reference TRBV7-8 and TRBJ1-5, is as follows: GAGVSQSPRYKVAKRGQDVALRCDPISGHVSLFWYQQALGQGPEFLTYFQNEAQLDKSGLPSDRFFAERPEGSVSTLKIQRTQQEDSAVYLCASSSQTGTQPQHFGDGTRLSIL.

V and J are TRBV7-9 and TRBJ1-6; a weak D match, TRBD1 (6 bases). Germline loops: CDR1 SEHNR, CDR2 FQNEAQ (reference sequence). This CDR3 has 17 residues. The V gene lost 2 bases and the J gene lost 8 bases, with 19 bases spanning the gap. The CDR3 DNA follows: TGTGCCAGCAGCTTATTATTGCTACAGGGAGTCCATTCACCCCTCCACTTT. Residues: CASSLLLLQGVHSPLHF.

V gene TRBV6-2 or TRBV6-3 combines with J gene TRBJ2-3, with D unclear. V was clipped by 6 bases and J by 0 bases, with 7 bases between them. This CDR3 contains 13 residues. CDR1 is MNHEY and CDR2 is SVGEGT in the germline V gene. The CDR3 reads CASRATSTDTQYF. The CDR3 region has the DNA TGTGCCAGCAGGGCAACTAGCACAGATACGCAGTATTTT.

As for this clonotype: Being one base from a much bigger clone, this may be a read error. The chain carries TRBV6-2 or TRBV6-3 and TRBJ2-7, with 7 positions matching TRBD2. With V trimmed by 6 bases and J by 2 bases, 16 bases remained unmatched. The germline V gene encodes CDR1 MNHEY and CDR2 SVGEGT. This CDR3 spans 17 amino acids. The DNA for the CDR3 is TGTGCCAGCAGCCGCCTCCGGCTAGCGGAGAGCCCCTACGAGCAGTACTTC. Translating it yields CASSRLRLAESPYEQYF.